This T cell receptor (beta chain) was retrieved from a study of blood T cell repertoires in COVID-19. The trim removed 3 bases at V and 4 bases at J, leaving 6 bases unmatched. CDR3 length equals 14 residues. CDR1 SGHRS and CDR2 YFSETQ come from the germline V gene. Repertoires were generated with immunoSEQ multiplex PCR, while TCRdb's copy carries only in-frame clones and drops some. The data show 55,000 to 70,000 clones, with approximately 87% seen just once and around 6.1% held by the top ten. This TCR derives from a man aged 60 to 69 with acute or convalescent COVID-19. Sequenced sample: peripheral blood. The V gene is TRBV5-1, the J gene TRBJ2-7, with 8 positions matching TRBD1. CDR3 region: CASSSDRGGYEQYF. DNA for the CDR3: TGCGCCAGCAGCTCAGACAGGGGCGGATACGAGCAGTACTTC. The full variable domain, completed using reference TRBV5-1 and TRBJ2-7, is KAGVTQTPRYLIKTRGQQVTLSCSPISGHRSVSWYQQTPGQGLQFLFEYFSETQRNKGNFPGRFSGRQFSNSRSEMNVSTLELGDSALYLCASSSDRGGYEQYFGPGTRLTVT.